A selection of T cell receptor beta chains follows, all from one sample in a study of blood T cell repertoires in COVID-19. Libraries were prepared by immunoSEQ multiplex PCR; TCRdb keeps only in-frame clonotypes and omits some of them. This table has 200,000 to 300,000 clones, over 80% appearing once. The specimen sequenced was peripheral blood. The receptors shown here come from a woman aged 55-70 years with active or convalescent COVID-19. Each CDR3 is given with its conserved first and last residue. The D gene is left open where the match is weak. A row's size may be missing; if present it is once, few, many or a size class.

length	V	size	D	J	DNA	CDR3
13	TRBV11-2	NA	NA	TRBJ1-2	TGTGCCAGCAGCCGCCTGGCGGTACAAGGCTACACCTTC	CASSRLAVQGYTF
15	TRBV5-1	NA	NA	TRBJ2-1	TGCGCCAGCAGCTTGTGGGGCGGGGAAGGGAATGAGCAGTTCTTC	CASSLWGGEGNEQFF
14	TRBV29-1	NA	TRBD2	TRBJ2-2	TGCAGCGTTGACACTAGCGGGGCCACCGGGGAGCTGTTTTTT	CSVDTSGATGELFF
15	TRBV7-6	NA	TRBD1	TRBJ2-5	TGTGCCAGCAGCTTTGACAGGGGGTACCAAGAGACCCAGTACTTC	CASSFDRGYQETQYF
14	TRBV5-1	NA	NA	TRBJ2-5	TGCGCCAGCAGCGCATTACTAGATGGAGAGACCCAGTACTTC	CASSALLDGETQYF
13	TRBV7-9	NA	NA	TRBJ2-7	TGTGCCAGCAGCGCGGACAGCACCTACGAGCAGTACTTC	CASSADSTYEQYF
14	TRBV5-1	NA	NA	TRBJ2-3	TGCGCCAGCAGCTCTCCGGGGGACGGCGATACGCAGTATTTT	CASSSPGDGDTQYF
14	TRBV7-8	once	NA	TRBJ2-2	TGTGCCAGCAGCTTAGCAGGGGATAACGGGGAGCTGTTTTTT	CASSLAGDNGELFF
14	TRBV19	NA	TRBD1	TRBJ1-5	TGTGCCAGCCGGACAGGTGGCGGCAATCAGCCCCAGCATTTT	CASRTGGGNQPQHF
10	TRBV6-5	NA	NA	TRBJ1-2	TGTGCCAGAGCCCACCGGGGCTACACCTTC	CARAHRGYTF
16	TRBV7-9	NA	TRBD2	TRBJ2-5	TGTGCCAGCAGCTTTGGGACTAGCGGGGCTTCAGGGACCCAGTACTTC	CASSFGTSGASGTQYF
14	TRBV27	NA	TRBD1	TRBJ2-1	TGTGCCAGCAGTTTGGGACAGGGAAGCAATGAGCAGTTCTTC	CASSLGQGSNEQFF
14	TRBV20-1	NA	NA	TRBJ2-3	TGCAGTGCTAGTCCAGTGATACGCACAGATACGCAGTATTTT	CSASPVIRTDTQYF
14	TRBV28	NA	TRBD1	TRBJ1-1	TGTGCCAGCAGTCTAGGACAGGCTCACACTGAAGCTTTCTTT	CASSLGQAHTEAFF
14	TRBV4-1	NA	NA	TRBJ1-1	TGCGCCAGCAGCCCTCTGGACTGGAACACTGAAGCTTTCTTT	CASSPLDWNTEAFF
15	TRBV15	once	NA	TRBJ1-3	TGTGCCACCAGCGGGGGGATTGGGTACGGAAACACCATATATTTT	CATSGGIGYGNTIYF
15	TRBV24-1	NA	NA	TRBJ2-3	TGTGCCACCAGTCGAGGGAGACTAGGTCAGGATACGCAGTATTTT	CATSRGRLGQDTQYF
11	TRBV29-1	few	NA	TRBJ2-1	TGCAGCGTTGCGGTGGCGGATGAGCAGTTCTTC	CSVAVADEQFF
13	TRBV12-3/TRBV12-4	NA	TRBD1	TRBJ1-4	TGTGCCAGCGGAACCGGGACAGGAGAAAAACTGTTTTTT	CASGTGTGEKLFF
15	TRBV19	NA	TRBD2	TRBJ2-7	TGTGCCAGTAGAACTAGCGGGAGCATCAGGAACGAGCAGTACTTC	CASRTSGSIRNEQYF
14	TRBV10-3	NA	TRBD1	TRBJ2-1	TGTGCCATCAGTGACCCCGGGACAGGGCGGCGGCAGTTCTTC	CAISDPGTGRRQFF
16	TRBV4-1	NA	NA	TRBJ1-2	TGCGCCAGCAGCCAAGAGGAGGGCAGGGCAAACTATGGCTACACCTTC	CASSQEEGRANYGYTF
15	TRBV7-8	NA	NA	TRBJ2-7	TGTGCCAGCAGCGCCTTACCGGTCCCGGCGGACGAGCAGTACTTC	CASSALPVPADEQYF
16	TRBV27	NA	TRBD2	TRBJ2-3	TGTGCCAGCAGCTTAGGGACTAGCGGGTACACAGATACGCAGTATTTT	CASSLGTSGYTDTQYF
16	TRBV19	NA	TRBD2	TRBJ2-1	TGTGCCAGTAGTATGCGAGGCGGGAGTACAGGCAATGAGCAGTTCTTC	CASSMRGGSTGNEQFF
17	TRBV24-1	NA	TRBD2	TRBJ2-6	TGTGCCTCCCCTCAGGAGCGGGAGCGTCGTGGGGCCAACGTCCTGACTTTC	CASPQERERRGANVLTF
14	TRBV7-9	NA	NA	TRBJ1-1	TGTGCCAGCAGCCTAGGTGGGGGGGGCACTGAAGCTTTCTTT	CASSLGGGGTEAFF
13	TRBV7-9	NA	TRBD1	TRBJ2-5	TGTGCCAGCACTAGGGACAGAGGAGAGACCCAGTACTTC	CASTRDRGETQYF
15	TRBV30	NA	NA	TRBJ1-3	TGTGCCTGGAGTGTGAGGGGGACCGCTGGAAACACCATATATTTT	CAWSVRGTAGNTIYF
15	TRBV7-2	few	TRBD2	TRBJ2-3	TGTGCCAGCAGCTTAACGGGACTAGCAACAGATACGCAGTATTTT	CASSLTGLATDTQYF
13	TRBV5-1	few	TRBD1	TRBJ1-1	TGCGCCAGCAGCTCCGGACAGGGACCAGAAGCTTTCTTT	CASSSGQGPEAFF
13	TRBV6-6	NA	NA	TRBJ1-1	TGTGCCAGCAGACCGGACTATGCCCTTGAGGCTTTCTTT	CASRPDYALEAFF
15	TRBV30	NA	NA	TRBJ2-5	TGTGCCTGGAGTGAGGTTAGGACATACCTGGAGACCCAGTACTTC	CAWSEVRTYLETQYF
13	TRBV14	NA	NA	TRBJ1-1	TGTGCCAGCAACGATCACGGGGACACTGAAGCTTTCTTT	CASNDHGDTEAFF
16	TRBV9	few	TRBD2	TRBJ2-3	TGTGCCAGCAGCGTAGGCTCGAGCGGGGGGACAGATACGCAGTATTTT	CASSVGSSGGTDTQYF
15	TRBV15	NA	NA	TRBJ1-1	TGTGCCACCAGCAGGGATAGGGGGGGAGAAACTGAAGCTTTCTTT	CATSRDRGGETEAFF
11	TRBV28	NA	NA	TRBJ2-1	TGTGCCAGCAGTAGTAGCTATGAGCAGTTCTTC	CASSSSYEQFF
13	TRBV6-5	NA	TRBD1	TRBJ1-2	TGTGCCAGCAGCCTGGGACAGGGGCATGGCTACACCTTC	CASSLGQGHGYTF